The 4 T cell receptor beta chains listed next were all sequenced from one sample in a study of T cell repertoires in cytomegalovirus infection. Their recognized antigens are unknown. From the reads, TCRdb called clonotypes with MiXCR, one entry per CDR3 protein. The sample lists about 770,000 distinct CDR3 sequences, almost 30% occurring once. This sample comprised cultured CD8+ T cells from PBMCs, obtained from culture after CMV antigen stimulation. The receptors stem from a human donor in good health (CMV status not recorded). Some clones in this sample may be carry-over from other donors' samples.

The rearrangement links TRBV4-3 to TRBJ2-3; 7 nucleotides line up with TRBD1. The V and J ends lost 0 bases and 2 bases, in that order; junction bases with no gene match: 2. The germline CDR1 and CDR2 sequences are LGHNA and YSLEER. The CDR3 runs to 15 residues. The CDR3 nucleotides read TGCGCCAGCAGCCAAGAAGGGGGCCTCACAGATACGCAGTATTTT. Translating gives CASSQEGGLTDTQYF.

This CDR3 reads CASSFEGDTEAFF. The DNA of the CDR3 is TGTGCCAGCAGTTTCGAGGGAGACACTGAAGCTTTCTTT. This sequence joins TRBV12-3 or TRBV12-4 and TRBJ1-1; D not resolved. V was shortened by 3 bases and J by 3 bases, with 8 bases between the two germline ends. CDR3 size: 13 residues.

This clonotype turned up a few times. V usage is TRBV7-9 and J usage is TRBJ2-3; possible D gene TRBD2, 6 bases. The CDR3 length is 13 residues. Germline V gene data show CDR1 as SEHNR and CDR2 as FQNEAQ (reference sequence). V was clipped by 6 bases and J by 0 bases, with 7 bases between them. DNA for the CDR3: TGTGCCAGCAGGAGCGGGAGCACAGATACGCAGTATTTT. Encoded protein: CASRSGSTDTQYF.

This clonotype was seen a handful of times. The chain has TRBV10-1 and TRBJ2-5, with 8 bases lining up with TRBD2. V lost 4 bases and J lost 2; bases outside the gene matches: 9. The CDR3 spans 16 residues. Germline V CDR1 and CDR2: WNHNN, SYGVQD (reference sequence). In nucleotides, the CDR3 is TGCGCCAGCAGTGCGCTGCGGGGGGCCGTACAAGAGACCCAGTACTTC. Residues: CASSALRGAVQETQYF.